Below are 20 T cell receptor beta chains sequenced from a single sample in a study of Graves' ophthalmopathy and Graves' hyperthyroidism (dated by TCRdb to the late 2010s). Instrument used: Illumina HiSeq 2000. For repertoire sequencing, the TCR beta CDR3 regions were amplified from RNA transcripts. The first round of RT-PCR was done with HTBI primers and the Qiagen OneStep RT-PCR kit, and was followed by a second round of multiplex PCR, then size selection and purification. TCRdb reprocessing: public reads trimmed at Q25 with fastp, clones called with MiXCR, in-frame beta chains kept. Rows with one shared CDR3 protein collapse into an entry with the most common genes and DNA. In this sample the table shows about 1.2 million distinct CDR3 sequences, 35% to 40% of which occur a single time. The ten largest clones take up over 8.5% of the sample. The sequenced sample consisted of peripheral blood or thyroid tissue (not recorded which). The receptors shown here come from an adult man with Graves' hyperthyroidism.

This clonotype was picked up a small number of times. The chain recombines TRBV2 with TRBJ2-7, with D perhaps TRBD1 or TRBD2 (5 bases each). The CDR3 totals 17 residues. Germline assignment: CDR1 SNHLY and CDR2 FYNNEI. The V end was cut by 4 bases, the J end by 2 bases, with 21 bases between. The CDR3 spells CASSGRDGHPFTYEQYF. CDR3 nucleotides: TGTGCCAGCAGTGGACGGGACGGCCACCCTTTTACCTACGAGCAGTACTTC.

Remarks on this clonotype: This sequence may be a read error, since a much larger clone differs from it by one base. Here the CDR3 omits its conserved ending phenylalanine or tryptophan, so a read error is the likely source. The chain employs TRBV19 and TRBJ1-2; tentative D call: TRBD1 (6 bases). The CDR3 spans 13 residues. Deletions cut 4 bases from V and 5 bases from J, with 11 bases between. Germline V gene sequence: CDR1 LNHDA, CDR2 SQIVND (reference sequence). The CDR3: CASSNDRTYGYTI. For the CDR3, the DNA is TGTGCCAGTAGTAACGACAGGACTTATGGCTACACCATC.

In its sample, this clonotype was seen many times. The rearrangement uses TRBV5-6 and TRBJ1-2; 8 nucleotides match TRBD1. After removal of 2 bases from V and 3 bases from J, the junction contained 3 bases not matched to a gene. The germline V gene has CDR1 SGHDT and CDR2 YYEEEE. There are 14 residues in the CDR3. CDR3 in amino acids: CASSFPGGDYGYTF. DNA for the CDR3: TGTGCCAGCAGCTTTCCAGGGGGCGACTATGGCTACACCTTC.

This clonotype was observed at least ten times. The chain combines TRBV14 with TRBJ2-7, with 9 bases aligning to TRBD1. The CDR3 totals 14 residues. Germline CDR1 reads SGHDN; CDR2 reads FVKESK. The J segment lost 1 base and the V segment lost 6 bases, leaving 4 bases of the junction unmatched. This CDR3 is CASRGTGYSYEQYF. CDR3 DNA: TGTGCCAGCAGAGGGACAGGGTATTCCTACGAGCAGTACTTC.

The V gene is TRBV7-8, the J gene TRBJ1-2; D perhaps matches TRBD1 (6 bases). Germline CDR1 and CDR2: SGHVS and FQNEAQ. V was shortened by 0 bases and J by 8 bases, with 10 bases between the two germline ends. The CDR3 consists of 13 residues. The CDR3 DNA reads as TGTGCCAGCAGCTTAGCGCAGGGGTGGGGCTACACCTTC. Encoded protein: CASSLAQGWGYTF.

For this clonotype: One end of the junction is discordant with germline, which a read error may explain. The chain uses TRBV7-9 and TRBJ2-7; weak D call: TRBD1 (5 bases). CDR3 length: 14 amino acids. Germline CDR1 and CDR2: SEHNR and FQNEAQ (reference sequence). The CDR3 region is CATSPAQAPYEQYF. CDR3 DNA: TGTGCCACCAGCCCCGCACAGGCGCCCTACGAGCAGTACTTC.

The DNA of the CDR3 is TGTGCCAGCACGGCGGGGATTTACGAGCAGTACTTC. It is translated as CASTAGIYEQYF. The chain couples TRBV6-5 to TRBJ2-7; possibly TRBD2 for D (6 bases). The CDR3 is made up of 12 amino acids. Between the trimmed V and J ends, which lost 7 bases and 4 bases, there was a span of 11 bases. The germline V gene encodes CDR1 MNHEY and CDR2 SVGAGI.

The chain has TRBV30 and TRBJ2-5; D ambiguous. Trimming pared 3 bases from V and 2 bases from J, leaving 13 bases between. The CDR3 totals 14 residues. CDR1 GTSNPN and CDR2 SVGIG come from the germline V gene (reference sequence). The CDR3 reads CAWSPEHSQETQYF. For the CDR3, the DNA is TGTGCCTGGAGCCCGGAACACTCGCAAGAGACCCAGTACTTC.

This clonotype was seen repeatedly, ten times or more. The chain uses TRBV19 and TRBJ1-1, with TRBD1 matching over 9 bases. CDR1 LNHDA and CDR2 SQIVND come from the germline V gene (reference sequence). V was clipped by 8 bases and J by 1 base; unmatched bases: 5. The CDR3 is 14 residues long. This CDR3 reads CASETGGRNTEAFF. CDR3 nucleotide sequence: TGTGCCAGTGAGACAGGGGGTCGGAACACTGAAGCTTTCTTT.

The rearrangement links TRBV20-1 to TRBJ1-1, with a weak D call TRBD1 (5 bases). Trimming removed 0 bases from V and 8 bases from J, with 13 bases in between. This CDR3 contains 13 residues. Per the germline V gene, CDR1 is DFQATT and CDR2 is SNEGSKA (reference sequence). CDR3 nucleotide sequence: TGCAGTGCTAGAGACGTCCGGGGCCTAGAAGCTTTCTTT. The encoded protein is CSARDVRGLEAFF.

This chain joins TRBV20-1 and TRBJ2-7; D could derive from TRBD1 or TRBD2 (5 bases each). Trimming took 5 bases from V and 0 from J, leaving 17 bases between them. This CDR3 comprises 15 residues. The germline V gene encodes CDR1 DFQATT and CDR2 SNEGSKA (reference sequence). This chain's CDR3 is CSASAGTASSYEQYF. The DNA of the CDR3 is TGCAGTGCTTCGGCCGGGACGGCGAGCTCCTACGAGCAGTACTTC.

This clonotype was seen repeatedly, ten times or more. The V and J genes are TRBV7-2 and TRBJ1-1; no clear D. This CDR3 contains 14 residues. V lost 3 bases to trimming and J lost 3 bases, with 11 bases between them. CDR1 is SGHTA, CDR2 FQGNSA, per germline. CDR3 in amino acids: CASSLGGFDTEAFF. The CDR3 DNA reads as TGTGCCAGCAGCTTGGGAGGGTTCGACACTGAAGCTTTCTTT.

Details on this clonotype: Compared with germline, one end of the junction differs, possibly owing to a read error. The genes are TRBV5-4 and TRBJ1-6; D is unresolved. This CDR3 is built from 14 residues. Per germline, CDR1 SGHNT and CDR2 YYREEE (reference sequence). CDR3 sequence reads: CASSLVTYNSPLHF. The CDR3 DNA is TGTGCCAGCAGCTTGGTCACCTATAACTCACCCCTCCACTTT.

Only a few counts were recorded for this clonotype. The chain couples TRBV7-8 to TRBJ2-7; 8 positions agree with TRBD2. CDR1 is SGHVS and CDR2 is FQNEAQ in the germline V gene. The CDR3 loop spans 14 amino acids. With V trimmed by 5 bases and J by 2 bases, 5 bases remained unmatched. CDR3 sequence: CASSPGLVPYEQYF. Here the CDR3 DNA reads TGTGCCAGCAGCCCGGGACTAGTTCCCTACGAGCAGTACTTC.

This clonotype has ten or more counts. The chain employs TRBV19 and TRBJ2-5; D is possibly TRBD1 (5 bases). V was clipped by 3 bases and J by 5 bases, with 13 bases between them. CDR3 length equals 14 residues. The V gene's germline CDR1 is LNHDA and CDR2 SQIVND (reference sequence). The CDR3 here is CASSIRVFGETQYF. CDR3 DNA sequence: TGTGCCAGTAGTATCAGGGTTTTCGGCGAGACCCAGTACTTC.

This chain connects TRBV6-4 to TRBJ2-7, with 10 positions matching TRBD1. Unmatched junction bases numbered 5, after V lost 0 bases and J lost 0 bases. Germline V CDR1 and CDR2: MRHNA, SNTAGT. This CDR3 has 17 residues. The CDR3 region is CASSDSLDRGPSYEQYF. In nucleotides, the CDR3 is TGTGCCAGCAGTGACTCGTTAGACAGGGGGCCCTCCTACGAGCAGTACTTC.

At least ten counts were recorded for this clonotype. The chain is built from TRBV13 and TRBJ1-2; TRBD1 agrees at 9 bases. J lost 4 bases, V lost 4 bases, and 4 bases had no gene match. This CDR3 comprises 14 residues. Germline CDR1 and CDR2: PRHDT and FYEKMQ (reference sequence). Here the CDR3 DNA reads TGTGCCAGCAGCTCGAAGGGACAGGGCTATGGCTACACCTTC. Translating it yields CASSSKGQGYGYTF.

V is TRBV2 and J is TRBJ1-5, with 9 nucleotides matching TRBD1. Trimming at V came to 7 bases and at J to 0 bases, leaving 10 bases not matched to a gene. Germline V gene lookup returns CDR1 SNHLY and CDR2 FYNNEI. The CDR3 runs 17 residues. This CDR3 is CASKGTGRSFSNQPQHF. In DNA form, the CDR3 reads TGTGCCAGCAAGGGGACAGGGAGGTCATTTAGCAATCAGCCCCAGCATTTT.

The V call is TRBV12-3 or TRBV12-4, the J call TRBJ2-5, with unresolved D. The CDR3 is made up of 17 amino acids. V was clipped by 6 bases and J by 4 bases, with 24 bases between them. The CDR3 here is CASSPQTGMWDGETQYF. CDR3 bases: TGTGCCAGCAGCCCACAGACGGGCATGTGGGATGGAGAGACCCAGTACTTC.

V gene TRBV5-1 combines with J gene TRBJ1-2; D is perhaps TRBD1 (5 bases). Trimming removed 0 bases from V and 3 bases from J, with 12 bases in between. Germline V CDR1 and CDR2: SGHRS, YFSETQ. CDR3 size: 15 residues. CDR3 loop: CASSLGVGVDYGYTF. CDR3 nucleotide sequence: TGCGCCAGCAGCTTGGGGGTAGGGGTGGACTATGGCTACACCTTC.